Each of the 30 T cell receptor beta chains below was sequenced from the same sample in a study of OX40 agonist ivuxolimab in advanced cancers. Assay: immunoSEQ multiplex PCR; the TCRdb copy retains only in-frame clones and omits some. The sample yields about 50,000 clones, roughly three quarters seen once. The sample consisted of CD4+ or CD8+ T cells sorted from blood, taken in a trial of the OX40 agonist ivuxolimab. The receptor source for this set is an adult with an advanced solid tumor such as melanoma, head and neck, liver or kidney cancer.

The V call is TRBV5-1, the J call TRBJ2-5; D is possibly TRBD1 (6 bases). This CDR3 region has 15 residues. V was clipped by 3 bases and J by 5 bases, with 17 bases between them. The germline gives CDR1 SGHRS, CDR2 YFSETQ. Written as DNA, the CDR3 is TGCGCCAGCAGCTCCAATCGGGCAGGGGACGAGACCCAGTACTTC. It encodes CASSSNRAGDETQYF. Together with reference TRBV5-1 and TRBJ2-5, the CDR3 gives the full variable domain: KAGVTQTPRYLIKTRGQQVTLSCSPISGHRSVSWYQQTPGQGLQFLFEYFSETQRNKGNFPGRFSGRQFSNSRSEMNVSTLELGDSALYLCASSSNRAGDETQYFGPGTRLLVL.

The chain employs TRBV11-2 and TRBJ2-1; TRBD2 agrees at 11 bases. V shed 5 bases and J 4 bases; nucleotides not matched to a gene: 10. Germline lookup yields CDR1 SGHAT and CDR2 FQNNGV. The CDR3 spans 17 residues. CDR3 amino acids: CASSRLAGTRLYNEQFF. The CDR3 region has the DNA TGTGCCAGCAGCAGACTAGCGGGAACCAGACTGTACAATGAGCAGTTCTTC.

V is TRBV7-9 and J is TRBJ2-7; 12 bases match TRBD2. Germline V gene lookup returns CDR1 SEHNR and CDR2 FQNEAQ (reference sequence). This CDR3 is 17 amino acids long. Trimming cost V 1 base and J 0 bases; bases outside gene matches: 4. The CDR3 loop is CASSLGLAGGDSYEQYF. CDR3 in DNA: TGTGCCAGCAGCTTAGGGCTAGCGGGAGGGGACTCCTACGAGCAGTACTTC.

The CDR3 region is CASSLFRGQETQYF. The DNA for the CDR3 is TGTGCCAGCAGCTTATTCCGGGGCCAAGAGACCCAGTACTTC. The chain joins TRBV7-2 to TRBJ2-5; D perhaps matches TRBD2 (5 bases). V was clipped by 2 bases and J by 1 base, with 8 bases between them. The CDR3 has 14 amino acids. CDR1 and CDR2 (germline): SGHTA, FQGNSA.

The chain employs TRBV7-6 and TRBJ2-3, with TRBD1 matching over 9 bases. The CDR3 runs to 14 residues. Germline-derived CDR1 and CDR2 are SGHVS and FNYEAQ. Trimming took 3 bases from V and 3 from J; bases not matched to a gene: 1. The CDR3 region has the DNA TGTGCCAGCAGCTTGGGACAGGGTACAGATACGCAGTATTTT. It is translated as CASSLGQGTDTQYF.

This chain uses TRBV10-3 with TRBJ2-1, with 9 bases that match TRBD2. Unmatched junction bases numbered 7, after V lost 3 bases and J lost 4 bases. Germline CDR1 is ENHRY and CDR2 is SYGVKD. CDR3 size: 16 residues. The CDR3 reads CAISDPTSGSYNEQFF. The CDR3 DNA reads TGTGCCATCAGTGACCCGACTAGCGGATCGTACAATGAGCAGTTCTTC.

The gene calls are TRBV6-5 and TRBJ2-5; 7 nucleotides line up with TRBD1. CDR3 length: 14 residues. Germline V CDR1 and CDR2: MNHEY, SVGAGI. Germline trimming cut 6 bases from V and 1 base from J; bases unmatched to any gene: 5. Here the CDR3 reads CASSPGTVQETQYF. CDR3 bases: TGTGCCAGCAGCCCCGGGACAGTCCAAGAGACCCAGTACTTC.

The genes are TRBV27 and TRBJ2-2; D perhaps matches TRBD1 (5 bases). Trimming took off 8 bases at V and 6 bases at J, with 13 bases between the two ends. The V gene's germline CDR1 is MNHEY and CDR2 SMNVEV (reference sequence). The CDR3 has 13 amino acids. The CDR3 region has the DNA TGTGCCAGCGCCTCCCAGGGCCCCGGGGAGCTGTTTTTT. Its protein product is CASASQGPGELFF.

The chain couples TRBV27 to TRBJ2-2, with 12 bases that match TRBD2. The CDR3 runs 19 residues. From germline, CDR1 is MNHEY and CDR2 SMNVEV (reference sequence). The ends lost 5 bases at V and 4 bases at J; junction bases unmatched: 14. For the CDR3, the DNA is TGTGCCAGCAGTCAAATTGTCGGGTTACTAGCGGGAGGCACCGGGGAGCTGTTTTTT. This encodes CASSQIVGLLAGGTGELFF.

The chain links TRBV29-1 to TRBJ2-7; D ambiguous. CDR3 size: 11 residues. Per the germline V gene, CDR1 is SQVTM and CDR2 is ANQGSEA. V dropped 8 bases and J dropped 6 bases, with 14 bases sitting between them. The CDR3 bases are TGCAGCTCACTCGTTGCGTCCGAGCAGTACTTC. Protein sequence: CSSLVASEQYF.

V usage is TRBV2 and J usage is TRBJ1-1; D gene ambiguous. The V end lost 7 bases, the J end lost 0 bases, and 12 bases lay between the germline ends. From germline, CDR1 is SNHLY and CDR2 FYNNEI. The CDR3 runs 14 residues. CDR3 residues: CASTWTEMNTEAFF. CDR3 bases: TGTGCCAGCACTTGGACCGAGATGAACACTGAAGCTTTCTTT. The complete variable domain, with remaining parts taken from reference TRBV2 and TRBJ1-1, reads EPEVTQTPSHQVTQMGQEVILRCVPISNHLYFYWYRQILGQKVEFLVSFYNNEISEKSEIFDDQFSVERPDGSNFTLKIRSTKLEDSAMYFCASTWTEMNTEAFFGQGTRLTVV.

This chain uses TRBV18 with TRBJ1-1, with unresolved D. CDR1 and CDR2 from the germline V gene are KGHSH and LQKENI. There are 14 residues in the CDR3. Trimming pared 2 bases from V and 0 bases from J, leaving 7 bases between. The CDR3 DNA is TGTGCCAGCTCACCAGGGCAGCTGAACACTGAAGCTTTCTTT. Translated, it gives CASSPGQLNTEAFF.

A note on this clone: One end of the junction does not line up with germline, which may come from a read error. This chain links TRBV7-9 with TRBJ2-1, with D unresolved. CDR1 and CDR2 (germline): SEHNR, FQNEAQ (reference sequence). This CDR3 region has 10 residues. The CDR3 sequence is CASSYYEQFF. In nucleotides, the CDR3 is TGTGCCAGCAGCTACTATGAGCAGTTCTTC.

The gene calls are TRBV30 and TRBJ2-1, with 7 bases identical to TRBD2. Trimming removed 2 bases from V and 0 bases from J; junction bases left unmatched: 4. The germline CDR1 and CDR2 sequences are GTSNPN and SVGIG (reference sequence). The CDR3 has 15 amino acids. CDR3 in amino acids: CAWSIGGSSYNEQFF. CDR3 bases: TGTGCCTGGAGTATTGGCGGGAGCTCCTACAATGAGCAGTTCTTC.

The rearrangement joins TRBV2 to TRBJ1-4; 8 bases align to TRBD1. The ends lost 3 bases at V and 8 bases at J; junction bases unmatched: 14. Looked up from germline, CDR1 is SNHLY and CDR2 is FYNNEI. The length of the CDR3 is 17 residues. This CDR3 is CASSDRQGRDPWEKLFF. The CDR3 coding sequence is TGTGCCAGCAGTGATCGACAGGGGCGCGACCCCTGGGAAAAACTGTTTTTT.

The J gene is TRBJ2-7, the V gene TRBV6-1, with D possibly TRBD1 on 6 matching bases. The CDR3 runs 14 residues. V was cut by 11 bases and J by 5 bases, with 22 bases left in between. Germline CDR1 MNHNS, CDR2 SASEGT. CDR3 nucleotides: TGTGCCTCCTATAGGGGACAAGGTCTCCACGAGCAGTACTTC. Translating gives CASYRGQGLHEQYF.

The chain couples TRBV18 to TRBJ2-1; no firm D call. V was cut by 4 bases and J by 0 bases, with 7 bases left in between. CDR1 and CDR2 (germline): KGHSH, LQKENI. This CDR3 has 14 residues. CDR3 loop: CASSRTGSYNEQFF. The CDR3 DNA sequence: TGTGCCAGCTCACGGACGGGCTCCTACAATGAGCAGTTCTTC.

This clone appeared a few times. This chain uses TRBV7-9 with TRBJ2-7, with 11 bases fitting TRBD1. CDR3 size: 14 residues. CDR1 is SEHNR and CDR2 is FQNEAQ in the germline V gene (reference sequence). The V and J ends lost 3 bases and 7 bases, in that order; junction bases with no gene match: 5. CDR3 region: CASSFGQGAGEQYF. The DNA for the CDR3 is TGTGCCAGCAGCTTCGGACAGGGGGCTGGGGAGCAGTACTTC.

This chain connects TRBV30 to TRBJ1-5; D not resolved. Trimming pared 0 bases from V and 5 bases from J, leaving 8 bases between. The CDR3 runs to 13 residues. The V gene's germline CDR1 is GTSNPN and CDR2 SVGIG (reference sequence). The CDR3 DNA follows: TGTGCCTGGAGTGTGGGCTTGGATCAGCCCCAGCATTTT. It specifies CAWSVGLDQPQHF.

The chain uses TRBV7-9 and TRBJ1-5; maybe TRBD1 (6 bases). This CDR3 contains 14 residues. Deletions cut 7 bases from V and 7 bases from J, with 17 bases between. The germline V gene encodes CDR1 SEHNR and CDR2 FQNEAQ (reference sequence). CDR3 residues: CASKGAGRGQPQHF. The DNA for the CDR3 is TGTGCCAGCAAAGGGGCCGGCAGGGGCCAGCCCCAGCATTTT.

The chain has TRBV11-2 and TRBJ1-6; 7 bases fit TRBD1. The J segment lost 6 bases and the V segment lost 5 bases, leaving 7 bases of the junction unmatched. The CDR3 consists of 15 residues. The germline CDR1 and CDR2 sequences are SGHAT and FQNNGV. The CDR3 region is CASSQQGNPNSPLHF. As DNA, the CDR3 is TGTGCCAGCAGCCAACAGGGGAATCCTAATTCACCCCTCCACTTT. Drawing the rest from reference TRBV11-2 and TRBJ1-6, the complete variable domain is EAGVAQSPRYKIIEKRQSVAFWCNPISGHATLYWYQQILGQGPKLLIQFQNNGVVDDSQLPKDRFSAERLKGVDSTLKIQPAKLEDSAVYLCASSQQGNPNSPLHFGNGTRLTVT.

The V call is TRBV11-2, the J call TRBJ2-7; 8 bases fit TRBD2. Germline V gene data show CDR1 as SGHAT and CDR2 as FQNNGV. J lost 2 bases, V lost 2 bases, and 8 bases had no gene match. CDR3 length: 16 residues. Here the CDR3 reads CASSLYRGTSAYEQYF. CDR3 coding DNA: TGTGCCAGCAGCTTATATAGGGGGACTAGTGCCTACGAGCAGTACTTC.

This chain links TRBV5-4 with TRBJ2-7; maybe TRBD2 (6 bases). CDR3 length: 13 amino acids. Trimming took off 4 bases at V and 2 bases at J, with 10 bases between the two ends. Germline V gene lookup returns CDR1 SGHNT and CDR2 YYREEE (reference sequence). CDR3 sequence: CASSPEGTYEQYF. In DNA form, the CDR3 reads TGTGCCAGCAGCCCGGAGGGAACCTACGAGCAGTACTTC. Looking up the rest from reference TRBV5-4 and TRBJ2-7 gives the full variable domain: ETGVTQSPTHLIKTRGQQVTLRCSSQSGHNTVSWYQQALGQGPQFIFQYYREEENGRGNFPPRFSGLQFPNYSSELNVNALELDDSALYLCASSPEGTYEQYFGPGTRLTVT.

The rearrangement links TRBV5-1 to TRBJ2-3; D is undetermined. Trimming took off 5 bases at V and 8 bases at J, with 15 bases between the two ends. Germline V gives CDR1 SGHRS, CDR2 YFSETQ. This CDR3 comprises 13 residues. The CDR3 nucleotides are TGCGCCAGCAGGAGAGACTCCAGAGGTACGCAGTATTTT. As protein: CASRRDSRGTQYF.

The J gene is TRBJ2-4, the V gene TRBV2, with D possibly being TRBD2 (6 bases). Germline CDR1 reads SNHLY; CDR2 reads FYNNEI. The CDR3 consists of 13 residues. Between the trimmed V and J ends, which lost 7 bases and 9 bases, there was a span of 16 bases. The CDR3 loop reads CASKRTMMSIQYF. CDR3 in DNA: TGTGCCAGCAAAAGGACTATGATGAGCATTCAGTACTTC. The whole variable domain, filled in from reference TRBV2 and TRBJ2-4, reads EPEVTQTPSHQVTQMGQEVILRCVPISNHLYFYWYRQILGQKVEFLVSFYNNEISEKSEIFDDQFSVERPDGSNFTLKIRSTKLEDSAMYFCASKRTMMSIQYFGAGTRLSVL.

This clone was seen just once. The genes are TRBV6-6 and TRBJ1-1; 8 bases fit TRBD1. Germline CDR1 is MNHNY and CDR2 is SVGAGI (reference sequence). V trimming: 4 bases; J trimming: 8 bases; junction bases outside the gene matches: 9. The CDR3 loop spans 14 amino acids. In nucleotides, the CDR3 is TGTGCCAGCAGTTTCCGACAGGGGAACGGGGAAGCTTTCTTT. Translated, it gives CASSFRQGNGEAFF.

This clone was picked up one time. This chain connects TRBV7-3 to TRBJ2-4; D is perhaps TRBD2 (5 bases). The CDR3 runs 14 residues. Germline loops: CDR1 SGHTA, CDR2 FQGTGA. The V end lost 5 bases, the J end lost 5 bases, and 13 bases lay between the germline ends. CDR3 in DNA: TGTGCCAGCAGCACCGCGGGCGGACAAAACATTCAGTACTTC. This translates into CASSTAGGQNIQYF.

The V gene is TRBV5-1, the J gene TRBJ2-5; 7 bases match TRBD1. The germline CDR1 and CDR2 sequences are SGHRS and YFSETQ. Trimming took 3 bases from V and 3 from J; bases not matched to a gene: 8. This CDR3 contains 15 residues. CDR3 loop: CASSYGTAPKETQYF. CDR3 nucleotide sequence: TGCGCCAGCAGCTATGGGACAGCCCCTAAAGAGACCCAGTACTTC.

CDR3 bases: TGTGCCAGCAGCACACAAGGGACGGGGTCCTATAACACTGAAGCTTTCTTT. Amino acid sequence: CASSTQGTGSYNTEAFF. The genes are TRBV7-2 and TRBJ1-1; TRBD1 is a possible D gene (5 bases). Germline CDR1 SGHTA, CDR2 FQGNSA. V was cut by 5 bases and J by 2 bases, with 21 bases left in between. The CDR3 loop spans 17 amino acids.

J is TRBJ2-7 and V is TRBV10-1; D unresolved. Germline V gene data show CDR1 as WNHNN and CDR2 as SYGVQD (reference sequence). CDR3 length: 18 amino acids. Trimming left V 0 bases short and J 3 bases short, with 21 bases between. The chain's CDR3 is CASSESVGPGPVYYEQYF. The CDR3 nucleotides read TGCGCCAGCAGTGAGTCTGTAGGACCCGGCCCGGTATACTACGAGCAGTACTTC.